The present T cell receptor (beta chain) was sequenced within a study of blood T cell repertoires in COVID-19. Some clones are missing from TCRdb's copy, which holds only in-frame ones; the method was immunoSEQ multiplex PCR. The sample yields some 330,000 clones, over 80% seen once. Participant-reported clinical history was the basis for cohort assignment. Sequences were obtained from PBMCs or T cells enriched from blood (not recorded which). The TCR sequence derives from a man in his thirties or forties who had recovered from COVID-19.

The DNA for the CDR3 is TGTGCCAGCAGTGATCAGGGAAGGAATAATTCACCCCTCCACTTT. This encodes CASSDQGRNNSPLHF. V usage is TRBV2 and J usage is TRBJ1-6; D possibly corresponds to TRBD1 (5 bases). The CDR3 length is 15 residues. Trimming stripped 3 bases from V and 5 bases from J, with 11 bases between. The germline V gene encodes CDR1 SNHLY and CDR2 FYNNEI.